These 27 T cell receptor beta chains were sequenced from one sample in a study of T cell responses to AZD1222 COVID-19 vaccine. The method was immunoSEQ multiplex PCR; TCRdb's version includes in-frame clones alone and lacks a portion of them. The data hold about 120,000 clones, with roughly 85% observed a single time. The sample consisted of peripheral blood, taken on day 0 of MenACWY control vaccination. The receptors come from an adult in good health.

This chain connects TRBV27 to TRBJ1-3; D possibly corresponds to TRBD1 (6 bases). The V and J ends lost 5 bases and 4 bases respectively, with 15 bases between them. Germline V gene sequence: CDR1 MNHEY, CDR2 SMNVEV (reference sequence). The CDR3 is 15 amino acids. In DNA, the CDR3 is TGTGCCAGCAGTACTCACAGGGCGGCGGGAAACACCATATATTTT. This codes for CASSTHRAAGNTIYF.

This chain joins TRBV28 and TRBJ1-2; D call uncertain. Germline loops: CDR1 MDHEN, CDR2 SYDVKM. Deletions cut 4 bases from V and 5 bases from J, with 26 bases between. The CDR3 has 18 amino acids. This chain's CDR3 is CASSSNPGSRKGSYGYTF. CDR3 DNA sequence: TGTGCCAGCAGTTCAAACCCGGGATCAAGGAAGGGCTCGTATGGCTACACCTTC.

V and J are TRBV10-3 and TRBJ1-1; 9 bases line up with TRBD1. From germline, CDR1 is ENHRY and CDR2 SYGVKD. The CDR3 runs 19 residues. Trimming took 3 bases from V and 1 from J; bases not matched to a gene: 15. CDR3 bases: TGTGCCATCAGTGACCCAACCGACAGGGGGAGTGGGTCGAACACTGAAGCTTTCTTT. As protein: CAISDPTDRGSGSNTEAFF.

The chain couples TRBV6-5 to TRBJ2-7; 7 bases match TRBD1. The CDR3 covers 14 residues. CDR1 is MNHEY, CDR2 SVGAGI, per germline. J gave up 5 bases and V 4 bases, and 8 bases lay outside the gene matches. Here the CDR3 reads CASSSQGTVNEQYF. The CDR3 coding sequence is TGTGCCAGCAGTTCTCAAGGGACAGTAAACGAGCAGTACTTC.

The V call is TRBV7-2, the J call TRBJ2-7; D gene unclear. Trimming cost V 2 bases and J 0 bases, with 8 bases left between them. Looked up from germline, CDR1 is SGHTA and CDR2 is FQGNSA. The CDR3 spans 14 residues. The CDR3 nucleotides read TGTGCCAGCAGCTTAAAGGACGGCTCCTACGAGCAGTACTTC. Its protein is CASSLKDGSYEQYF.

The CDR3 is CASSQALLGEDAEAFF. The CDR3 region has the DNA TGTGCCAGCAGCCAAGCTCTTTTGGGGGAGGACGCTGAAGCTTTCTTT. The chain couples TRBV4-2 to TRBJ1-1; a possible D gene is TRBD1 (5 bases). V lost 1 base, J lost 6 bases, and 18 bases lay in between. The germline gives CDR1 LGHNA, CDR2 YNFKEQ. The CDR3 covers 16 residues.

The rearrangement joins TRBV29-1 to TRBJ1-1; TRBD1 aligns across 12 bases. CDR1 and CDR2 (germline): SQVTM, ANQGSEA. J gave up 4 bases and V 6 bases, and 15 bases lay outside the gene matches. The CDR3 is 17 residues long. The chain's CDR3 is CSVPGVGTGGVGTEAFF. CDR3 in DNA: TGCAGCGTGCCGGGAGTTGGGACAGGGGGCGTCGGCACTGAAGCTTTCTTT.

The rearrangement links TRBV29-1 to TRBJ1-1; TRBD1 matches 9 bases. Germline CDR1 reads SQVTM; CDR2 reads ANQGSEA. This CDR3 is built from 14 residues. With V trimmed by 2 bases and J by 4 bases, 5 bases remained unmatched. The CDR3 here is CSVETGGMGTEAFF. The CDR3 DNA follows: TGCAGCGTTGAAACAGGGGGCATGGGCACTGAAGCTTTCTTT.

The genes are TRBV19 and TRBJ1-2; maybe TRBD1 (5 bases). CDR3 size: 15 residues. Germline CDR1 is LNHDA and CDR2 is SQIVND (reference sequence). The V end was cut by 8 bases, the J end by 6 bases, with 22 bases between. CDR3 nucleotide sequence: TGTGCCAGTTCTAATGGGGGAGGGGTGCGAGATGGCTACACCTTC. The encoded protein is CASSNGGGVRDGYTF.

This clone appeared a single time. The chain is built from TRBV27 and TRBJ1-6; no reliable D call. The CDR3 extends over 15 amino acids. CDR1 is MNHEY and CDR2 is SMNVEV in the germline V gene (reference sequence). V was pared by 4 bases and J by 9 bases, with 16 bases between. CDR3 nucleotides: TGTGCCAGCAGTTATAGAGTTAGGGCGAGTTCACCCCTCCACTTT. It codes for CASSYRVRASSPLHF.

This chain uses TRBV5-1 with TRBJ1-4, with a weak D call TRBD1 (6 bases). This CDR3 region has 16 residues. Germline CDR1 and CDR2: SGHRS and YFSETQ. The V and J ends lost 4 bases and 0 bases respectively, with 13 bases between them. The CDR3 loop is CASSPGTPATNEKLFF. Written as DNA, the CDR3 is TGCGCCAGCAGCCCCGGGACACCTGCAACTAATGAAAAACTGTTTTTT.

The rearrangement uses TRBV5-4 and TRBJ2-3; TRBD1 is a possible D gene (5 bases). The CDR3 runs to 13 residues. CDR1 is SGHNT and CDR2 is YYREEE in the germline V gene (reference sequence). Trimming stripped 3 bases from V and 3 bases from J, with 8 bases between. CDR3 loop: CASSSKGTDTQYF. Here the CDR3 DNA reads TGTGCCAGCAGCTCCAAGGGGACAGATACGCAGTATTTT.

The chain carries TRBV5-4 and TRBJ1-2; 8 bases agree with TRBD1. J was trimmed by 8 bases and V by 0 bases; bases with no gene match: 6. The CDR3 is 14 amino acids. CDR1 and CDR2 (germline): SGHNT, YYREEE (reference sequence). CDR3 nucleotide sequence: TGTGCCAGCAGCTTGGACAGGGGGGTGGGAGGCTACACCTTC. Residues: CASSLDRGVGGYTF. Variable domain in full (rest from reference TRBV5-4 and TRBJ1-2): ETGVTQSPTHLIKTRGQQVTLRCSSQSGHNTVSWYQQALGQGPQFIFQYYREEENGRGNFPPRFSGLQFPNYSSELNVNALELDDSALYLCASSLDRGVGGYTFGSGTRLTVV.

The V call is TRBV3-1 (or the pseudogene TRBV3-2), the J call TRBJ2-5; D gene uncertain. Trimming cost V 4 bases and J 4 bases, with 13 bases left between them. The germline gives CDR1 LGHDT, CDR2 YNNKEL (reference sequence). CDR3 length equals 14 residues. The CDR3 reads CASSPQSGRETQYF. CDR3 DNA sequence: TGTGCCAGCAGCCCCCAGTCCGGTCGAGAGACCCAGTACTTC.

This sequence joins TRBV4-2 and TRBJ2-3; 12 bases map to TRBD2. J was trimmed by 6 bases and V by 6 bases; bases with no gene match: 4. This CDR3 contains 14 residues. Germline V gene lookup returns CDR1 LGHNA and CDR2 YNFKEQ. CDR3 coding DNA: TGTGCCAGCAGGTCCCTAGCGGGGGGGGATACGCAGTATTTT. Amino acid sequence: CASRSLAGGDTQYF.

The chain carries TRBV5-1 and TRBJ2-1; tentatively, D is TRBD1 or TRBD2 (6 bases each). Germline assignment: CDR1 SGHRS and CDR2 YFSETQ. There are 13 residues in the CDR3. V lost 1 base and J 10 bases, leaving 12 bases between the germline ends. The CDR3 region has the DNA TGCGCCAGCAGCTTGTTCGGGGGCCGGGAGCAGTTCTTC. Its protein product is CASSLFGGREQFF.

V usage is TRBV9 and J usage is TRBJ2-3; D possibly corresponds to TRBD2 (5 bases). The germline gives CDR1 SGDLS, CDR2 YYNGEE. The CDR3 spans 14 residues. V was trimmed by 2 bases and J by 4 bases, leaving 11 bases between them. The CDR3 sequence is CASSVGLAPDTQYF. CDR3 nucleotide sequence: TGTGCCAGCAGCGTTGGCCTAGCCCCAGATACGCAGTATTTT.

This rearrangement joins TRBV4-1 to TRBJ2-7, with TRBD1 identical over 7 bases. The germline V gene has CDR1 MGHRA and CDR2 YSYEKL. The CDR3 is 15 residues long. V was pared by 1 base and J by 2 bases, with 5 bases of the junction left unmatched. DNA of the CDR3: TGCGCCAGCAGCCAAGGCACTCAGGGGGCCTACGAGCAGTACTTC. Amino acid sequence: CASSQGTQGAYEQYF.

This chain links TRBV27 with TRBJ1-5; D is undetermined. CDR1 is MNHEY and CDR2 is SMNVEV in the germline V gene (reference sequence). Trimming took off 2 bases at V and 4 bases at J, with 9 bases between the two ends. The CDR3 consists of 14 residues. The CDR3 DNA reads as TGTGCCAGCAGTTTAGGCAGCCCAAATCAGCCCCAGCATTTT. This encodes CASSLGSPNQPQHF.

V is TRBV7-9 and J is TRBJ2-3; D is perhaps TRBD1 (6 bases). V lost 3 bases to trimming and J lost 4 bases, with 17 bases between them. The CDR3 loop spans 16 amino acids. Germline CDR1 is SEHNR and CDR2 is FQNEAQ (reference sequence). CDR3 coding DNA: TGTGCCAGCAGCTTTGGCCCTCGACAGGCCGCAGATACGCAGTATTTT. This codes for CASSFGPRQAADTQYF.

The gene calls are TRBV12-3 or TRBV12-4 and TRBJ1-2; D may be TRBD1 (5 bases). The CDR3 runs to 12 residues. With 7 bases removed from V and 7 bases from J, the gap between germline ends came to 13 bases. In DNA form, the CDR3 reads TGTGCCAGCACTCAGGGTATTGGTGGCTACACCTTC. Translated: CASTQGIGGYTF.

The V call is TRBV18, the J call TRBJ1-6; 9 positions agree with TRBD1. CDR1 KGHSH and CDR2 LQKENI come from the germline V gene. The CDR3 contains 15 residues. The V gene end was trimmed by 3 bases and the J gene end by 10 bases; junction bases not matched to a gene: 7. The CDR3 sequence: CASSPRQGGDSPLHF. Written as DNA, the CDR3 is TGTGCCAGCTCACCTCGACAGGGGGGTGACTCACCCCTCCACTTT.

The chain has TRBV24-1 and TRBJ2-1; D is possibly TRBD1 or TRBD2 (5 bases each). Looked up from germline, CDR1 is KGHDR and CDR2 is SFDVKD. V lost 4 bases to trimming and J lost 10 bases, with 13 bases between them. The CDR3 runs to 13 residues. DNA of the CDR3: TGTGCCACCAGTGACCAGGGACCGAGGGAGCAGTTCTTC. It encodes CATSDQGPREQFF.

V is TRBV7-2 and J is TRBJ2-5; possible D gene TRBD2, 7 bases. This CDR3 spans 15 amino acids. Germline V gives CDR1 SGHTA, CDR2 FQGNSA. V was cut by 4 bases and J by 5 bases, with 17 bases left in between. CDR3 bases: TGTGCCAGCAGCTCTTCAGCGGGGAGGGGGGAGACCCAGTACTTC. Residues: CASSSSAGRGETQYF. Variable domain in full (rest from reference TRBV7-2 and TRBJ2-5): GAGVSQSPSNKVTEKGKDVELRCDPISGHTALYWYRQSLGQGLEFLIYFQGNSAPDKSGLPSDRFSAERTGGSVSTLTIQRTQQEDSAVYLCASSSSAGRGETQYFGPGTRLLVL.

This clone has a handful of counts. The chain joins TRBV2 to TRBJ2-3, with 9 bases aligning to TRBD1. CDR1 is SNHLY, CDR2 FYNNEI, per germline. This CDR3 contains 15 residues. V lost 6 bases, J lost 0 bases, and 4 bases stayed unmatched. CDR3 sequence: CASSGQGTSTDTQYF. In DNA form, the CDR3 reads TGTGCCAGCAGCGGACAGGGGACGAGCACAGATACGCAGTATTTT.

This clone turned up a few times. J is TRBJ2-5 and V is TRBV4-2; D may be TRBD1 or TRBD2 (7 bases each). Germline V gene lookup returns CDR1 LGHNA and CDR2 YNFKEQ. The CDR3 consists of 16 residues. Deletions cut 1 base from V and 2 bases from J, with 14 bases between. CDR3 nucleotides: TGTGCCAGCAGCCAAGTCTACAGGGGAGGGCAAGAGACCCAGTACTTC. This translates into CASSQVYRGGQETQYF.

This clone was seen a handful of times. The chain combines TRBV2 with TRBJ2-3; the match to TRBD2 covers 9 bases. The CDR3 contains 14 residues. Germline V gene sequence: CDR1 SNHLY, CDR2 FYNNEI. V gave up 6 bases and J gave up 5 bases; unmatched junction bases: 6. CDR3: CASSASGVGDTQYF. The CDR3 DNA sequence: TGTGCCAGCAGCGCTAGCGGGGTGGGAGATACGCAGTATTTT.